This entry is about one TCR beta chain. Assay used: immunoSEQ multiplex PCR; TCRdb lists only in-frame clones, some missing. The top ten clones hold under 15% of a sample with 200,000 to 250,000 clones, approximately 82% of them seen once. The sample belongs to a study of blood T cell repertoires in COVID-19. This CDR3 comprises 14 residues. Germline V gene sequence: CDR1 SGHTA, CDR2 FQGNSA. Losses at the gene ends were 3 bases for V and 7 bases for J; bases not matched to a gene: 9. Sequenced input: peripheral blood. The V and J genes are TRBV7-2 and TRBJ2-7; 7 bases map to TRBD1. This TCR was sampled from a human donor in a cohort sampled during active COVID-19. CDR3 sequence: CASSLGTATREQYF. For the CDR3, the DNA is TGTGCCAGCAGCTTGGGGACAGCCACCAGGGAGCAGTACTTC.